This TCR beta chain was found in a study of blood T cell repertoires in COVID-19. Study-wide context: The samples span acute and convalescent COVID-19 from the United States, Italy and Spain. T cells, B-cell-depleted T cells, or PBMCs supplied cDNA or gDNA.

In the original workflow: It was from reference gene primer amplification that nucleated cell counts were estimated. Sequencing used immunoSEQ multiplex PCR; TCRdb keeps in-frame clones, though not all of them. V and J calls and clone size are as listed in that table; D and trimming were resolved from the DNA. The sample comprises about 160,000 clones, approximately 80% of which are singletons, and roughly 9% rests with the top ten. The germline V and J ends were trimmed by 6 bases and 3 bases, with 12 bases remaining between them. Per germline, CDR1 SNHLY and CDR2 FYNNEI. The CDR3 is made up of 14 amino acids.

This chain joins TRBV2 and TRBJ1-3; tentatively, D is TRBD1 (5 bases). What was sequenced was peripheral blood. The TCR was taken from a woman of 80 years or more with active or convalescent COVID-19. The CDR3 DNA follows: TGTGCCAGCAGCCCCCAAGGGGATGGAAACACCATATATTTT. Protein: CASSPQGDGNTIYF.